This T cell receptor beta chain comes out of a study of OX40 agonist ivuxolimab in advanced cancers. Overall study context: Of mixed ages from about 23 to 90 and averaging around 60 years, the group was about 80% male.

Germline CDR1 and CDR2: LNHDA and SQIVND (reference sequence). The CDR3 sequence is 11 residues long. The V gene lost 5 bases and the J gene lost 8 bases, with 9 bases spanning the gap. Data came from immunoSEQ multiplex PCR; TCRdb stores just in-frame clones and leaves some out. Of some 43,000 clones in the sample, about 86% were seen once. This TCR came from an adult with an advanced solid tumor such as melanoma, head and neck, liver or kidney cancer. Sequencing used CD4+ or CD8+ T cells sorted from blood, obtained in a trial of the OX40 agonist ivuxolimab. The gene calls are TRBV19 and TRBJ1-1, with D possibly being TRBD1 (6 bases). The CDR3 region is CASSADREAFF. DNA of the CDR3: TGTGCCAGTAGTGCAGACAGGGAAGCTTTCTTT.